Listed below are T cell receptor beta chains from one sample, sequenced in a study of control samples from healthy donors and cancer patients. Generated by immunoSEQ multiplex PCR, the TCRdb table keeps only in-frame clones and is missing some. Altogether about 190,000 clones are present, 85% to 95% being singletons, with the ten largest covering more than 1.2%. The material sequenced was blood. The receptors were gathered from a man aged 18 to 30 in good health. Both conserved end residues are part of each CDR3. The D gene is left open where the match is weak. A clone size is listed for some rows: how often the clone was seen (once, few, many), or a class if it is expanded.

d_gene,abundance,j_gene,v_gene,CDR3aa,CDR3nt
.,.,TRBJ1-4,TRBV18,CASSLVRGQMGEKLFF,TGTGCCAGCTCACTGGTTCGCGGGCAGATGGGAGAAAAACTGTTTTTT
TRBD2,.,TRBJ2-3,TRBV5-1,CASSFSGAGTDTQYF,TGCGCCAGCAGCTTTAGCGGGGCCGGCACAGATACGCAGTATTTT
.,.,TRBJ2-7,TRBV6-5,CASSPLLGGHYEQYF,TGTGCCAGCAGTCCGCTTTTGGGGGGGCACTACGAGCAGTACTTC
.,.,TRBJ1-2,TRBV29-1,CSVTLGTHGYTF,TGCAGCGTTACATTAGGGACCCATGGCTACACCTTC
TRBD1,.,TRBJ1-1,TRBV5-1,CASSSGQGGNTEAFF,TGCGCCAGCAGTTCCGGACAGGGTGGTAACACTGAAGCTTTCTTT
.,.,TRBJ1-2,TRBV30,CAWSSGASAIYGYTF,TGTGCCTGGAGTTCCGGCGCCAGCGCGATTTATGGCTACACCTTC
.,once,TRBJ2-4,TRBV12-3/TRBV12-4,CASSLGFENIQYF,TGTGCCAGCAGTTTAGGCTTTGAAAACATTCAGTACTTC
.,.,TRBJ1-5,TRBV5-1,CASSSDGISNQPQHF,TGCGCCAGCAGCTCTGACGGGATTAGCAATCAGCCCCAGCATTTT
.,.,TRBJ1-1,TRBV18,CASSGNTEAFF,TGTGCCAGCTCAGGGAACACTGAAGCTTTCTTT
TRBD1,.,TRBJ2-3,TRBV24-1,CATSDPDRADTQYF,TGTGCCACCAGTGACCCGGACAGGGCAGATACGCAGTATTTT
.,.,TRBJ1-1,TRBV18,CASSPMSDLNTEAFF,TGTGCCAGCTCACCAATGTCGGACTTGAACACTGAAGCTTTCTTT
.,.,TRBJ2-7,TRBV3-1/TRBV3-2,CASGQWGITGNYEQYF,TGTGCCAGCGGACAATGGGGGATAACAGGGAACTACGAGCAGTACTTC
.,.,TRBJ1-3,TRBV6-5,CASSLRVPGNTIYF,TGTGCCAGCAGTTTAAGGGTTCCTGGAAACACCATATATTTT
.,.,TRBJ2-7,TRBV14,CASSQDEAIPYEQYF,TGTGCCAGCAGCCAAGATGAGGCCATTCCCTACGAGCAGTACTTC
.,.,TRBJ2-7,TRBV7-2,CASSSSTVYEQYF,TGTGCCAGCAGCTCGTCGACGGTCTACGAGCAGTACTTC
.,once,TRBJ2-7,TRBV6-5,CASDRRPGREQYF,TGTGCCAGCGATCGAAGACCCGGGCGGGAGCAGTACTTC
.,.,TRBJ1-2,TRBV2,CARGRGSDDYGYTF,TGTGCCAGGGGGCGGGGGAGCGACGACTATGGCTACACCTTC
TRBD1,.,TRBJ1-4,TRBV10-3,CAISERTGYNEKLFF,TGTGCCATCAGTGAACGGACAGGTTATAATGAAAAACTGTTTTTT
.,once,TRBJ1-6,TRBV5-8,CASSGGVSYNSPLHF,TGTGCCAGCAGCGGGGGGGTCTCCTATAATTCACCCCTCCACTTT